These 27 T cell receptor beta chains share one sample of origin, sequenced in a study of T cells in Graves' hyperthyroidism and ophthalmopathy. Using RNA transcripts as the source, TCR beta CDR3 regions were amplified. HTBI primers were used for first-round RT-PCR of the TCR CDR3. TCRdb recomputed calls from the multiplex PCR reads with MiXCR, one row per CDR3 protein. Of fewer than 600,000 distinct CDR3 sequences in the sample, approximately 15% were seen once. Sequenced sample: blood. These receptors were collected from a woman under 30 with Graves' hyperthyroidism.

A few counts support this clonotype. The rearrangement joins TRBV10-1 to TRBJ2-1, with 10 bases matching TRBD2. The CDR3 contains 15 residues. CDR1 is WNHNN and CDR2 is SYGVQD in the germline V gene (reference sequence). V was clipped by 5 bases and J by 0 bases; unmatched bases: 1. The CDR3 protein is CASSLAGDSYNEQFF. CDR3 DNA: TGCGCCAGCAGTCTAGCGGGAGACTCCTACAATGAGCAGTTCTTC.

This clonotype was recorded many times. The chain uses TRBV10-2 and TRBJ2-7; D is ambiguous. Trimming took off 2 bases at V and 3 bases at J, with 8 bases between the two ends. The CDR3 extends over 13 amino acids. Germline V gene lookup returns CDR1 WSHSY and CDR2 SAAADI. The CDR3 coding sequence is TGCGCCAGCAGTGAGGATGTGTACTACGAGCAGTACGTC. It codes for CASSEDVYYEQYV.

This clonotype was observed at least ten times. V and J are TRBV20-1 and TRBJ1-1, with unresolved D. Germline assignment: CDR1 DFQATT and CDR2 SNEGSKA (reference sequence). CDR3 size: 16 residues. V shed 0 bases and J shed 3 bases, with 17 bases lying between them. CDR3 in amino acids: CSARDPNSVKDTEAFF. The DNA of the CDR3 is TGCAGTGCTAGAGATCCGAATTCGGTAAAAGACACTGAAGCTTTCTTT.

This clonotype occurred many times. The chain links TRBV19 to TRBJ1-1, with a tentative D call TRBD1 (5 bases). The V end was cut by 0 bases, the J end by 7 bases, with 9 bases between. CDR1 and CDR2 (germline): LNHDA, SQIVND (reference sequence). The CDR3 runs 13 residues. The CDR3 region is CASSIDRDDEAFF. The CDR3 nucleotides read TGTGCCAGTAGTATAGACCGGGACGATGAAGCTTTCTTT.

The chain is built from TRBV6-1 and TRBJ2-4; 7 bases match TRBD1. The CDR3 has 18 amino acids. The J segment lost 2 bases and the V segment lost 3 bases, leaving 13 bases of the junction unmatched. The germline gives CDR1 MNHNS, CDR2 SASEGT. Written as DNA, the CDR3 is TGTGCCAGCAGTGATGGGACAGACAGATGGCCCTCCAAAAACATTCAGTACTTC. Protein sequence: CASSDGTDRWPSKNIQYF.

This clonotype was observed at least ten times. The CDR3 reads CASSLGVFEAFF. The DNA for the CDR3 is TGTGCCAGCAGCTTAGGTGTGTTTGAAGCTTTCTTT. V gene TRBV11-2 combines with J gene TRBJ1-1, with D unresolved. Germline V gene lookup returns CDR1 SGHAT and CDR2 FQNNGV. This CDR3 has 12 amino acids. Deletions cut 1 base from V and 7 bases from J, with 7 bases between. Supplemented by reference TRBV11-2 and TRBJ1-1, the full variable domain reads EAGVAQSPRYKIIEKRQSVAFWCNPISGHATLYWYQQILGQGPKLLIQFQNNGVVDDSQLPKDRFSAERLKGVDSTLKIQPAKLEDSAVYLCASSLGVFEAFFGQGTRLTVV.

Many counts were recorded for this clonotype. The CDR3 nucleotides read TGTGCCAGTAGTATGACTAGCGGGAGGGAGACCCAGTACTTC. Translated: CASSMTSGRETQYF. J is TRBJ2-5 and V is TRBV19; 13 bases line up with TRBD2. Germline values: CDR1 LNHDA, CDR2 SQIVND (reference sequence). CDR3 size: 14 residues. V trimming: 3 bases; J trimming: 5 bases; junction bases outside the gene matches: 0.

This clonotype was picked up many times. The chain employs TRBV24-1 and TRBJ2-2; D uncertain. Looked up from germline, CDR1 is KGHDR and CDR2 is SFDVKD. V dropped 10 bases and J dropped 0 bases, with 14 bases sitting between them. This CDR3 is 15 amino acids long. The CDR3 protein is CATSGSVPNTGELFF. The CDR3 DNA sequence: TGTGCCACGTCCGGAAGCGTTCCGAACACCGGGGAGCTGTTTTTT.

V usage is TRBV6-1 and J usage is TRBJ2-7; D gene unclear. Germline assignment: CDR1 MNHNS and CDR2 SASEGT. The CDR3 runs to 10 residues. The CDR3 DNA follows: TGTGCCATGCAGAGATACGGGCAGTACGTC. Translating it yields CAMQRYGQYV.

This clonotype occurred a few times. The junction differs from germline at one of its ends, possibly a read error. This chain uses TRBV20-1 with TRBJ2-4; 13 bases line up with TRBD2. Germline V lookup: CDR1 DFQATT, CDR2 SNEGSKA (reference sequence). This CDR3 comprises 15 residues. The chain's CDR3 is CSAGGLAGAENIQYF. The CDR3 bases are TGCAGTGCTGGAGGACTAGCGGGAGCCGAAAACATTCAGTACTTC.

This clonotype came up many times. The V gene is TRBV11-2, the J gene TRBJ1-1, with 7 bases that match TRBD1. The V and J ends lost 5 bases and 2 bases, in that order; junction bases with no gene match: 11. The CDR3 runs 16 residues. CDR1 is SGHAT and CDR2 is FQNNGV in the germline V gene. The CDR3 spells CASSDLGRQGNTEAFF. The CDR3 DNA follows: TGTGCCAGCAGCGACTTGGGGCGACAGGGAAACACTGAAGCTTTCTTT.

In its sample, this clonotype was seen once. A much larger clone is a single base away; this may be a read error. The V gene is TRBV14, the J gene TRBJ2-1, with D maybe TRBD2 (5 bases). Germline-derived CDR1 and CDR2 are SGHDN and FVKESK. V lost 0 bases, J lost 9 bases, and 21 bases lay in between. The CDR3 contains 17 residues. CDR3 protein: CASSQEIGRRWSGEQFF. The CDR3 bases are TGTGCCAGCAGCCAAGAAATCGGCAGGAGGTGGTCGGGTGAGCAGTTCTTC.

This clonotype appeared a few times. The DNA of the CDR3 is TGTGCCAGCAGAAGAGGGGCATCGGGCCAGCCCCAGCATTTT. Amino acids: CASRRGASGQPQHF. The rearrangement joins TRBV12-3 or TRBV12-4 to TRBJ1-5; weak D call: TRBD1 (5 bases). V was clipped by 6 bases and J by 7 bases, with 16 bases between them. The CDR3 has 14 residues.

This clonotype occurred many times. The V call is TRBV11-1, the J call TRBJ1-1; D possibly corresponds to TRBD1 (5 bases). V gave up 3 bases and J gave up 3 bases, with 14 bases separating them. The V gene's germline CDR1 is SGHAT and CDR2 FQDESV (reference sequence). The CDR3 consists of 15 residues. The CDR3 region has the DNA TGTGCCAGCAGCTTCGGGGGGAAGACCGACACTGAAGCTTTCTTT. This translates into CASSFGGKTDTEAFF.

This clonotype was observed a handful of times. The chain recombines TRBV18 with TRBJ2-2; 12 bases map to TRBD2. V lost 6 bases to trimming and J lost 3 bases; unmatched junction nucleotides: 2. This CDR3 is built from 15 residues. Germline CDR1 is KGHSH and CDR2 is LQKENI. The CDR3 bases are TGTGCCAGCTCGTCTAGCGGGAGGGACACCGGGGAGCTGTTTTTT. Translation: CASSSSGRDTGELFF. The variable domain in full, completed from reference TRBV18 and TRBJ2-2, reads NAGVMQNPRHLVRRRGQEARLRCSPMKGHSHVYWYRQLPEEGLKFMVYLQKENIIDESGMPKERFSAEFPKEGPSILRIQQVVRGDSAAYFCASSSSGRDTGELFFGEGSRLTVL.

Ten or more counts support this clonotype. The chain is built from TRBV27 and TRBJ2-7; 8 bases match TRBD1. V shed 4 bases, J shed 7 bases, and the junction held 6 bases outside the gene matches. Germline V gives CDR1 MNHEY, CDR2 SMNVEV (reference sequence). This CDR3 is built from 13 residues. The CDR3 sequence is CASSWTGRWEQYF. The CDR3, as DNA: TGTGCCAGCAGTTGGACAGGGCGTTGGGAGCAGTACTTC.

This clonotype was seen more than once but under ten times. The chain joins TRBV20-1 to TRBJ1-5; possibly TRBD1 for D (5 bases). The CDR3 contains 18 residues. Germline CDR1 DFQATT, CDR2 SNEGSKA (reference sequence). V was pared by 3 bases and J by 5 bases, with 26 bases between. The CDR3 protein is CSARGIGANPRVDQPQHF. The CDR3 DNA reads TGCAGTGCTAGGGGGATCGGGGCGAACCCGCGGGTCGATCAGCCCCAGCATTTT.

A few counts support this clonotype. The chain uses TRBV30 and TRBJ1-2; the D is unclear. Trimming stripped 2 bases from V and 2 bases from J, with 12 bases between. The CDR3 contains 14 residues. Germline loops: CDR1 GTSNPN, CDR2 SVGIG (reference sequence). CDR3 DNA: TGTGCCTGGAGTTGGAGCCAAGCCAACTATGGCTACACCTTC. Encoded protein: CAWSWSQANYGYTF.

Only a few counts were recorded for this clonotype. CDR3 residues: CASSQEEGAVYGYTF. The DNA of the CDR3 is TGTGCCAGCAGCCAAGAGGAAGGGGCCGTCTATGGCTACACCTTC. This chain connects TRBV3-1 to TRBJ1-2; D possibly corresponds to TRBD1 (5 bases). This CDR3 spans 15 amino acids. The germline V gene encodes CDR1 LGHDT and CDR2 YNNKEL (reference sequence). Deletions cut 0 bases from V and 4 bases from J, with 12 bases between.

This clonotype was recorded many times. This chain connects TRBV7-3 to TRBJ2-2; no reliable D call. V was cut by 5 bases and J by 6 bases, with 16 bases left in between. The germline V gene encodes CDR1 SGHTA and CDR2 FQGTGA. This CDR3 has 15 amino acids. In DNA, the CDR3 is TGTGCCAGCAGCCCCCCAGGCCCTTGGGCCGGGGAGCTGTTTTTT. It specifies CASSPPGPWAGELFF.

Many counts were recorded for this clonotype. The rearrangement joins TRBV7-8 to TRBJ2-5, with 9 bases aligning to TRBD2. Trimming removed 3 bases from V and 5 bases from J; junction bases left unmatched: 7. The length of the CDR3 is 15 residues. CDR1 and CDR2 (germline): SGHVS, FQNEAQ. The CDR3 DNA is TGTGCCAGCAGCTTTGGTAGCGGGGGTGCGGAGACCCAGTACTTC. Translation: CASSFGSGGAETQYF.

This clonotype was picked up many times. V gene TRBV7-9 combines with J gene TRBJ1-2, with D hard to call. The germline V gene has CDR1 SEHNR and CDR2 FQNEAQ (reference sequence). Trimming took off 4 bases at V and 5 bases at J, with 17 bases between the two ends. This CDR3 has 15 amino acids. The CDR3 here is CASSYMGAGSYGYTF. Here the CDR3 DNA reads TGTGCCAGCAGCTATATGGGAGCTGGATCATATGGCTACACCTTC.

To note about this clonotype: This may be a read error: a much more frequent sequence differs by one nucleotide. The CDR3 here is CASSLWIDVQDEKLFF. In DNA, the CDR3 is TGTGCCAGCAGTTTATGGATAGACGTGCAAGACGAAAAACTGTTTTTT. This chain uses TRBV28 with TRBJ1-4; D not certain. The V gene lost 0 bases and the J gene lost 8 bases, with 16 bases spanning the gap. This CDR3 region has 16 residues. Germline V gene sequence: CDR1 MDHEN, CDR2 SYDVKM.

V gene TRBV5-1 combines with J gene TRBJ1-1; TRBD1 might be the D (5 bases). The CDR3 runs to 15 residues. Between the trimmed V and J ends, which lost 7 bases and 11 bases, there was a span of 27 bases. Germline loops: CDR1 SGHRS, CDR2 YFSETQ. CDR3 DNA sequence: TGCGCCAGCCGCCTAGCTTGGGATGAAAAGACAGAGGCTTTCTTT. It yields the protein CASRLAWDEKTEAFF.

The chain carries TRBV4-1 and TRBJ2-1, with D maybe TRBD2 (5 bases). Trimming removed 4 bases from V and 2 bases from J, with 12 bases in between. The germline V gene has CDR1 MGHRA and CDR2 YSYEKL. This CDR3 has 15 residues. CDR3 region: CASSLLSGTYNEQFF. CDR3 DNA sequence: TGCGCCAGCAGCCTACTCAGCGGTACCTACAATGAGCAGTTCTTC.

This clonotype was recorded at least ten times. The rearrangement uses TRBV20-1 and TRBJ2-1; weak D call: TRBD2 (5 bases). CDR3 size: 12 residues. Germline assignment: CDR1 DFQATT and CDR2 SNEGSKA (reference sequence). The V and J ends lost 5 bases and 12 bases respectively, with 17 bases between them. The CDR3 DNA follows: TGCAGTGCTCCACGCAACTCAGGAGGGCAGTTCTTC. Its protein product is CSAPRNSGGQFF.

There are many counts of this clonotype. The rearrangement uses TRBV11-2 and TRBJ2-3; 8 positions match TRBD2. Germline loops: CDR1 SGHAT, CDR2 FQNNGV. The J segment lost 0 bases and the V segment lost 10 bases, leaving 6 bases of the junction unmatched. The length of the CDR3 is 14 residues. CDR3 residues: CATLGTRSTDTQYF. CDR3 nucleotide sequence: TGTGCCACTTTGGGGACTAGAAGCACAGATACGCAGTATTTT.